This T cell receptor (beta chain) was identified in a study of T cell responses to AZD1222 COVID-19 vaccine. The CDR3 totals 12 residues. Trimming shortened V by 1 base and J by 12 bases, and 11 bases separated the two germline ends. CDR1 is KGHDR and CDR2 is SFDVKD in the germline V gene. Profiled with immunoSEQ multiplex PCR; TCRdb holds only in-frame clones, not every one. The sample shows nearly 95,000 clones, 80% to 90% of them seen only once. The sequence derives from an adult who received the AZD1222 COVID-19 vaccine. The sequencing here drew on peripheral blood, taken 28 days after the second AZD1222 dose. The genes are TRBV24-1 and TRBJ1-1; D is unclear. The CDR3 DNA follows: TGTGCCACCAGTGATTTACGCGGGGAGACTTTCTTT. Protein: CATSDLRGETFF.